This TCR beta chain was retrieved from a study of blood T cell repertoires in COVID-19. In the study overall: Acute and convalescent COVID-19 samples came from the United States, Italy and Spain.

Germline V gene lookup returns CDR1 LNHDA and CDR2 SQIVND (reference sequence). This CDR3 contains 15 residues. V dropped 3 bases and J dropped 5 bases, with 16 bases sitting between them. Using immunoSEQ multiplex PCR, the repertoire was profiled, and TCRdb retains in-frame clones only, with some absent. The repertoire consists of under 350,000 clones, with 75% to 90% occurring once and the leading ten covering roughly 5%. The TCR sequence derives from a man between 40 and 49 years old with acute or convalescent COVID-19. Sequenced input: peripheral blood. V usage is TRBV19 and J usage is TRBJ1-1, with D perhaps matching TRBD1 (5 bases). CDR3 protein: CASSMTDFGSTEAFF. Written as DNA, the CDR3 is TGTGCCAGTAGTATGACAGATTTCGGGAGTACTGAAGCTTTCTTT.